The rows below give T cell receptor beta chains drawn from one sample of a study of regulatory T cells in long-lasting Graves disease. Each CDR3 protein is one row after TCRdb ran MiXCR on the multiplex PCR reads. The sample holds about 440,000 distinct CDR3 sequences, about a sixth seen once. The same specimen was also included in a second study, on T cells in Graves' hyperthyroidism and ophthalmopathy.

Sequenced here: peripheral blood mononuclear cells (PBMCs), sampled at new diagnosis, from a patient treated with antithyroid drugs. These receptors all come from a woman aged 25 to 39 with Graves disease. The CDR3 runs from the conserved cysteine through the conserved F or W. Fields, in order: clone size, J gene, V gene, D gene, CDR3 DNA, CDR3 protein. A D gene is named only where the DNA matches it firmly. Part of the rows lack a size; the others show once, few, many or a class for expanded clones.

many,TRBJ1-3,TRBV28,.,TGTGCCAGCACCGGGGCCGGGACTCGCGGAAACACCATATATTTT,CASTGAGTRGNTIYF
many,TRBJ2-1,TRBV12-3/TRBV12-4,.,TGTGCCAGCAGCTTCTCGACAGGGAGGTTGGAGTTCTTC,CASSFSTGRLEFF
.,TRBJ2-1,TRBV4-1,TRBD2,TGCGCCAGCAGCCACGCGGGAGCCGGTGAGCAGTTCTTC,CASSHAGAGEQFF
many,TRBJ1-2,TRBV7-3,TRBD1,TGTGCCAGCAGCGCCTACTCCAGGGGGACTAACTATGGCTACACCTTC,CASSAYSRGTNYGYTF
few,TRBJ2-7,TRBV14,.,TGTGCCAGCAGCCAAGCAATTAACTCCTACGAGCAGTACTTC,CASSQAINSYEQYF
few,TRBJ2-2,TRBV15,TRBD1,TGTGCCACCAGCAGAGGACGGGACAGGGGCACCGGGGAGCTGTTTTTT,CATSRGRDRGTGELFF
many,TRBJ2-7,TRBV5-8,.,TGTGCCAGCAGCTCATTTTCCGGGAGTTCTACACCCGAGCAGTACTTC,CASSSFSGSSTPEQYF
.,TRBJ1-2,TRBV28,.,TGTGCCAGCAGTTTAGTTGCCGGGGGGTGGGGTGGCTACACCTTC,CASSLVAGGWGGYTF
many,TRBJ1-1,TRBV29-1,.,TGCAGCGCATCCGACCTGGGAACCCTGAACCGAAACACTGAAGCTTTCTTT,CSASDLGTLNRNTEAFF
few,TRBJ2-7,TRBV29-1,.,TGCAGCGTCGCAAGGGGGGCGGACGAGCAGTACTTC,CSVARGADEQYF
many,TRBJ2-1,TRBV13,TRBD2,TGTGCCAGCAAGAGCGGGAGTTTCAATGAGCAGTTCTTC,CASKSGSFNEQFF
few,TRBJ2-5,TRBV6-1,.,TGTGCCAGCTGGGACTGGGCCTCTGAGACCCAGTACTTC,CASWDWASETQYF
.,TRBJ1-2,TRBV6-1,.,TGTGCCAGCAGTGCGGGGAGGGGCTACTATGGCTACACCTTC,CASSAGRGYYGYTF
few,TRBJ2-7,TRBV4-1,TRBD1,TGCGCCAGCAGCCAAGATCCGGGACAGGGGGTCTACGAGCAGTACTTC,CASSQDPGQGVYEQYF
.,TRBJ1-5,TRBV27,TRBD1,TGTGCCAGCGCGAGCAGGGGGTACAATCAGCCCCAGCATTTT,CASASRGYNQPQHF
.,TRBJ2-7,TRBV20-1,.,TGCAGTGCTAGAGATCAAGGGGGACTCGCCTACGAGCAGTACTTC,CSARDQGGLAYEQYF
many,TRBJ2-1,TRBV7-9,TRBD2,TGTGCCAGCAGCTTATCCGGGACTAGCGGGAGTAATGAGCAGTTCTTC,CASSLSGTSGSNEQFF